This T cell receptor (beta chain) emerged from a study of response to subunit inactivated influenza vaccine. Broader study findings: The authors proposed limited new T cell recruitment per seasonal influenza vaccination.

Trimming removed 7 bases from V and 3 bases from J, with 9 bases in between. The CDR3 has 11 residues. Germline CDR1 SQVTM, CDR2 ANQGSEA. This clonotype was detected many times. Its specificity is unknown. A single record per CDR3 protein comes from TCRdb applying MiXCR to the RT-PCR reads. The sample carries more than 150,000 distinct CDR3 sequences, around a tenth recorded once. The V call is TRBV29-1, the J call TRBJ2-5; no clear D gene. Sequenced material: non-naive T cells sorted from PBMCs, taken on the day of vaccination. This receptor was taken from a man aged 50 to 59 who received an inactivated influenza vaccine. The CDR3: CSAWTEETQYF. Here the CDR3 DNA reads TGCAGCGCTTGGACCGAAGAGACCCAGTACTTC.